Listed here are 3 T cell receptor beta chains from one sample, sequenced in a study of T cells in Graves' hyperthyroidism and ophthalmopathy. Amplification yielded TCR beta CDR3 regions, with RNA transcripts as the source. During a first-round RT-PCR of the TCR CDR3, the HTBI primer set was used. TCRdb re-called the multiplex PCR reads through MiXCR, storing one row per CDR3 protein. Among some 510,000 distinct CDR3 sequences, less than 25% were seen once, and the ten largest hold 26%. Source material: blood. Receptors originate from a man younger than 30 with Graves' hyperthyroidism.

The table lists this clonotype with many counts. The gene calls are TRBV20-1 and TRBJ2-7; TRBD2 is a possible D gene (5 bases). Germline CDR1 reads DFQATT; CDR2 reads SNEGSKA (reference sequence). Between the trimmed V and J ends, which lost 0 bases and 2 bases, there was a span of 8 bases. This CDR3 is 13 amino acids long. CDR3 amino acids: CSARERATYEQYF. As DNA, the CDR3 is TGCAGTGCTAGAGAGAGGGCTACCTACGAGCAGTACTTC.

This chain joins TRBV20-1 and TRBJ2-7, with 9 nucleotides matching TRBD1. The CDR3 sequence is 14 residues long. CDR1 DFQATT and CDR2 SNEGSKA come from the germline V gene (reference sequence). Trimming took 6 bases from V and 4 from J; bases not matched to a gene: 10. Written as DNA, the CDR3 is TGCAGTGCCACGAACCGGGACAGGGATTACGAGCAGTACTTC. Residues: CSATNRDRDYEQYF.

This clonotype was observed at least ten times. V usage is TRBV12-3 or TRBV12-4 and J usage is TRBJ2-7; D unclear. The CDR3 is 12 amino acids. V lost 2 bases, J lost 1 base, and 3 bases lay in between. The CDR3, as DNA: TGTGCCAGCAGTTTAATTTCCTACGAGCAGTACTTC. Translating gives CASSLISYEQYF.